Below, 23 T cell receptor beta chains from the same sample are listed, as sequenced in a study of T cells in Graves' hyperthyroidism and ophthalmopathy. Amplification of TCR beta CDR3 regions used RNA as the template. HTBI primers were used for first-round RT-PCR of the TCR CDR3. TCRdb analysed the multiplex PCR reads with MiXCR anew, one entry per CDR3 protein. The data hold about 710,000 distinct CDR3 sequences, with over 15% observed a single time. The sequencing sample was made of blood. The receptors stem from a young man with Graves' hyperthyroidism.

The sample holds many counts of this clonotype. This chain joins TRBV29-1 and TRBJ2-7, with TRBD1 identical over 7 bases. Germline V CDR1 and CDR2: SQVTM, ANQGSEA. The CDR3 loop spans 13 amino acids. Trimming removed 4 bases from V and 5 bases from J; junction bases left unmatched: 8. The CDR3 DNA follows: TGCAGCGTTGGGCGGACAGGCGAGGACGAGCAGTACTTC. It codes for CSVGRTGEDEQYF.

This chain connects TRBV19 to TRBJ2-4; maybe TRBD2 (5 bases). The CDR3 sequence is 14 residues long. Per the germline V gene, CDR1 is LNHDA and CDR2 is SQIVND (reference sequence). This chain's CDR3 is CAPRGKDGKNIQYF. The DNA of the CDR3 is TGTGCACCCCGGGGAAAGGACGGCAAAAACATTCAGTACTTC.

J is TRBJ2-7 and V is TRBV19, with 11 positions matching TRBD2. Germline CDR1 is LNHDA and CDR2 is SQIVND (reference sequence). V lost 5 bases and J lost 2; bases outside the gene matches: 20. The CDR3 has 20 residues. CDR3 in amino acids: CASSPGRAKRTSGYAYEQYF. In DNA form, the CDR3 reads TGTGCCAGTAGTCCCGGACGGGCCAAGAGGACTAGCGGGTACGCCTACGAGCAGTACTTC.

The V call is TRBV11-3, the J call TRBJ2-4; 11 bases line up with TRBD1. The CDR3 sequence is 21 residues long. The V and J ends lost 5 bases and 0 bases, in that order; junction bases with no gene match: 18. Germline CDR1 is SGHNT and CDR2 is YENEEA. The chain's CDR3 is CASSPIVGAGQGVPAKNIQYF. The CDR3 DNA sequence: TGTGCCAGCAGCCCCATAGTGGGGGCGGGACAGGGGGTCCCAGCCAAAAACATTCAGTACTTC.

This clonotype was observed at least ten times. The rearrangement links TRBV7-6 to TRBJ1-4; 11 nucleotides align to TRBD1. V gave up 6 bases and J gave up 5 bases; unmatched junction bases: 5. CDR1 and CDR2 (germline): SGHVS, FNYEAQ. The CDR3 sequence is 15 residues long. CDR3 sequence (DNA): TGTGCCAGCAGTCAGGGACAGGGGGTAAATGAAAAACTGTTTTTT. It is translated as CASSQGQGVNEKLFF.

This clonotype was recorded a few times. This chain joins TRBV6-1 and TRBJ2-7, with 10 nucleotides matching TRBD1. V lost 7 bases, J lost 5 bases, and 11 bases stayed unmatched. The CDR3 spans 15 residues. In germline, CDR1 is MNHNS, CDR2 SASEGT. CDR3 sequence reads: CASTIHRDRGHEQYF. CDR3 DNA: TGTGCCAGCACTATTCACCGGGACAGGGGACACGAGCAGTACTTC.

The chain employs TRBV24-1 and TRBJ1-5; D unclear. The length of the CDR3 is 14 residues. V lost 4 bases and J 0 bases, leaving 6 bases between the germline ends. Germline V gives CDR1 KGHDR, CDR2 SFDVKD. CDR3 sequence reads: CATSEPYSNQPQHF. CDR3 DNA sequence: TGTGCCACCAGTGAGCCTTATAGCAATCAGCCCCAGCATTTT.

This clonotype was detected ten times or more. The genes are TRBV6-2 or TRBV6-3 and TRBJ1-5, with D tentatively TRBD1 (5 bases). Germline V gene lookup returns CDR1 MNHEY and CDR2 SVGEGT. V was cut by 2 bases and J by 0 bases, with 14 bases left in between. The CDR3 has 17 residues. In nucleotides, the CDR3 is TGTGCCAGCAGTTACCTGCAGGGATTGGGTAGCAATCAGCCCCAGCATTTT. Translation: CASSYLQGLGSNQPQHF.

The rearrangement joins TRBV20-1 to TRBJ2-7; the match to TRBD2 covers 7 bases. J lost 2 bases, V lost 0 bases, and 10 bases had no gene match. The CDR3 sequence is 16 residues long. Per the germline V gene, CDR1 is DFQATT and CDR2 is SNEGSKA (reference sequence). CDR3 loop: CSARDPWAGAPYEQYF. In DNA form, the CDR3 reads TGCAGTGCTAGAGACCCCTGGGCGGGAGCACCCTACGAGCAGTACTTC.

This clonotype was observed a few times. This sequence joins TRBV6-5 and TRBJ2-7, with D perhaps matching TRBD1 (5 bases). Germline V lookup: CDR1 MNHEY, CDR2 SVGAGI. V lost 3 bases to trimming and J lost 5 bases, with 11 bases between them. The CDR3 extends over 13 amino acids. The CDR3 nucleotides read TGTGCCAGCAGTTATGGGGCTAAAGACGAGCAGTACTTC. Translating gives CASSYGAKDEQYF.

The gene calls are TRBV5-1 and TRBJ1-6; 7 nucleotides align to TRBD1. The trim removed 4 bases at V and 10 bases at J, leaving 14 bases unmatched. This CDR3 region has 16 residues. The germline CDR1 and CDR2 sequences are SGHRS and YFSETQ. DNA for the CDR3: TGCGCCAGCAGCAGGAAGCCCGACAGGGAAGGGTCACCCCTCCACTTT. As protein: CASSRKPDREGSPLHF. The whole variable domain, remainder taken from reference TRBV5-1 and TRBJ1-6, is KAGVTQTPRYLIKTRGQQVTLSCSPISGHRSVSWYQQTPGQGLQFLFEYFSETQRNKGNFPGRFSGRQFSNSRSEMNVSTLELGDSALYLCASSRKPDREGSPLHFGNGTRLTVT.

At least ten counts were recorded for this clonotype. The chain joins TRBV11-2 to TRBJ2-3; D may be TRBD2 (6 bases). CDR1 and CDR2 from the germline V gene are SGHAT and FQNNGV. The V end was cut by 1 base, the J end by 3 bases, with 14 bases between. The CDR3 is 16 residues long. This chain's CDR3 is CASSLGRGAGTDTQYF. CDR3 in DNA: TGTGCCAGCAGCTTAGGTCGGGGTGCGGGGACAGATACGCAGTATTTT.

The chain combines TRBV20-1 with TRBJ2-5; 11 positions match TRBD1. The ends lost 5 bases at V and 4 bases at J; junction bases unmatched: 3. The CDR3 runs 13 residues. Germline V lookup: CDR1 DFQATT, CDR2 SNEGSKA (reference sequence). The CDR3 bases are TGCAGTGCTCCCGGGACAGGGGGAGAGACCCAGTACTTC. This codes for CSAPGTGGETQYF.

A few counts support this clonotype. This sequence joins TRBV29-1 and TRBJ2-5; maybe TRBD1 (6 bases). V lost 7 bases to trimming and J lost 7 bases, with 13 bases between them. From germline, CDR1 is SQVTM and CDR2 ANQGSEA. CDR3 length equals 11 residues. This CDR3 is CSENRAGTQYF. In nucleotides, the CDR3 is TGCAGCGAGAACAGGGCTGGGACCCAGTACTTC. Using reference TRBV29-1 and TRBJ2-5 for the parts outside the CDR3, the full variable domain is SAVISQKPSRDICQRGTSLTIQCQVDSQVTMMFWYRQQPGQSLTLIATANQGSEATYESGFVIDKFPISRPNLTFSTLTVSNMSPEDSSIYLCSENRAGTQYFGPGTRLLVL.

The rearrangement uses TRBV20-1 and TRBJ1-4, with a weak D call TRBD1 (5 bases). The V gene's germline CDR1 is DFQATT and CDR2 SNEGSKA (reference sequence). The CDR3 contains 13 residues. Trimming removed 3 bases from V and 8 bases from J, with 13 bases in between. DNA for the CDR3: TGCAGTGCTAGCTCATACAGGACGGAAAAACTGTTTTTT. Translating it yields CSASSYRTEKLFF.

There are many counts of this clonotype. This chain connects TRBV27 to TRBJ2-5; unclear D gene. Germline assignment: CDR1 MNHEY and CDR2 SMNVEV (reference sequence). V was cut by 5 bases and J by 5 bases, with 21 bases left in between. The length of the CDR3 is 16 residues. CDR3 in amino acids: CASSPPPDQAWETQYF. The CDR3 DNA is TGTGCCAGCAGTCCACCGCCGGACCAGGCGTGGGAGACCCAGTACTTC.

The V and J genes are TRBV27 and TRBJ1-5; possible D gene TRBD1, 6 bases. The V end was cut by 4 bases, the J end by 5 bases, with 12 bases between. Germline-derived CDR1 and CDR2 are MNHEY and SMNVEV (reference sequence). The CDR3 loop spans 14 amino acids. The CDR3 DNA reads TGTGCCAGCAGTTCGGCGGGGGCGGATCAGCCCCAGCATTTT. This sequence encodes CASSSAGADQPQHF.

This clonotype was seen a few times. This chain links TRBV29-1 with TRBJ2-3, with unresolved D. The germline V gene encodes CDR1 SQVTM and CDR2 ANQGSEA. The CDR3 has 15 residues. Trimming cost V 7 bases and J 6 bases, with 23 bases left between them. The CDR3 DNA follows: TGCAGCGCCTGGCTGGGCGGCCCCGCGAGGGATACGCAGTATTTT. The encoded protein is CSAWLGGPARDTQYF.

In its sample, this clonotype was seen many times. The chain has TRBV7-9 and TRBJ1-1; D might be TRBD1 (5 bases). In germline, CDR1 is SEHNR, CDR2 FQNEAQ (reference sequence). The germline V and J ends were trimmed by 5 bases and 7 bases, with 17 bases remaining between them. This CDR3 comprises 14 residues. CDR3 amino acids: CASSRPKGRSEAFF. The CDR3 DNA reads as TGTGCCAGCAGCCGCCCCAAGGGACGGAGTGAAGCTTTCTTT. Complete variable domain (other parts from reference TRBV7-9 and TRBJ1-1): DTGVSQNPRHKITKRGQNVTFRCDPISEHNRLYWYRQTLGQGPEFLTYFQNEAQLEKSRLLSDRFSAERPKGSFSTLEIQRTEQGDSAMYLCASSRPKGRSEAFFGQGTRLTVV.

The V and J genes are TRBV15 and TRBJ2-5; TRBD1 is a possible D gene (7 bases). V lost 2 bases and J 4 bases, leaving 8 bases between the germline ends. Germline V gene sequence: CDR1 LNHNV, CDR2 YYDKDF (reference sequence). There are 13 residues in the CDR3. The CDR3: CATSRQGGETQYF. The DNA for the CDR3 is TGTGCCACCAGCAGACAGGGGGGAGAGACCCAGTACTTC.

This clonotype came up many times. The chain employs TRBV12-3 or TRBV12-4 and TRBJ2-3; no definite D call. This CDR3 contains 14 residues. V dropped 3 bases and J dropped 5 bases, with 12 bases sitting between them. In nucleotides, the CDR3 is TGTGCCAGCAGTTTTCGCTCTCATGAAGATACGCAGTATTTT. Translation gives CASSFRSHEDTQYF.

This clonotype came up many times. The rearrangement links TRBV12-3 or TRBV12-4 to TRBJ2-5, with no clear D. Trimming stripped 3 bases from V and 5 bases from J, with 13 bases between. The CDR3 is made up of 14 amino acids. The chain's CDR3 is CASSFGNLRETQYF. CDR3 nucleotide sequence: TGTGCCAGCAGTTTTGGGAACCTCCGGGAGACCCAGTACTTC.

This clonotype was counted at least ten times. The chain has TRBV28 and TRBJ2-1; TRBD2 is a possible D gene (6 bases). V lost 4 bases to trimming and J lost 11 bases, with 24 bases between them. Germline CDR1 is MDHEN and CDR2 is SYDVKM. The CDR3 sequence is 16 residues long. Here the CDR3 DNA reads TGTGCCAGCAGTTCCGAAGACCCCTCGGGGGTGCATAAGCAGTTCTTC. As protein: CASSSEDPSGVHKQFF.